The rows below give T cell receptor beta chains drawn from one sample of a study of cytomegalovirus exposure and HLA in healthy donors. Assay: immunoSEQ multiplex PCR; the TCRdb copy retains only in-frame clones and omits some. The repertoire holds over 150,000 clones, roughly four fifths seen once, with about 3.1% in the top ten. Sequencing was performed on PBMCs. These receptors were taken from a woman aged 25 to 39 in good health and CMV-seropositive. Both conserved end residues are part of each CDR3.

j_gene,v_gene,CDR3aa
TRBJ1-5,TRBV28,CASSDNYQGHQPQHF
TRBJ1-5,TRBV19,CASSFAGTGGNQPQHF
TRBJ2-7,TRBV10-3,CATGQGSYEQYF
TRBJ2-3,TRBV2,CASSWGLVPDTQYF
TRBJ1-4,TRBV6-5,CASSPGGKLFF
TRBJ2-1,TRBV4-2,CASSLNPGSWDEQFF
TRBJ2-3,TRBV6-4,CASSPGMQSTDTQYF
TRBJ2-7,TRBV6-6,CASSYSYSYEQYF
TRBJ2-6,TRBV15,CATRLRLPGAGANVLTF
TRBJ1-2,TRBV25-1,CASSDPPGSGYTF
TRBJ2-1,TRBV25-1,CASTEKSRDRGLEEQFF
TRBJ2-7,TRBV27,CASSSYRGNEQYF
TRBJ2-1,TRBV6-4,CASSAGGQANEQFF
TRBJ2-7,TRBV27,CASSLSGGNSYEQYF
TRBJ1-3,TRBV28,CARELLLKTDSGNTIYF
TRBJ2-4,TRBV11-2,CASSMTGVENIQYF
TRBJ1-2,TRBV6-1,CASRRWLEGDYGYTF
TRBJ2-3,TRBV7-7,CASSLDPGSTDTQYF
TRBJ1-2,TRBV15,CATSRDLQSNYGYTF
TRBJ2-7,TRBV25-1,CASSSQGKSYEQYF
TRBJ2-2,TRBV28,CASSPPRIGELFF
TRBJ2-1,TRBV20-1,CSAPILEQFF
TRBJ2-1,TRBV5-1,CASSPGLAVGEQFF
TRBJ2-3,TRBV28,CASSILTSGADTQYF
TRBJ2-1,TRBV27,CASSLSTSSYNEQFF
TRBJ2-7,TRBV4-2,CASSQVTGGASHEQYF
TRBJ2-5,TRBV28,CASSLRDIQETQYF
TRBJ1-2,TRBV28,CASSSTVAYGYTF
TRBJ1-1,TRBV7-6,CASSLVSGALIGNTEAFF
TRBJ1-1,TRBV6-5,CASSYQAGPNTEAFF
TRBJ2-1,TRBV5-1,CASSLGGGQGARNEQFF
TRBJ1-1,TRBV19,CASSNDRDRGNTEAFF
TRBJ2-7,TRBV7-6,CASSLGGGYEQYF
TRBJ2-1,TRBV2,CASSHGQVLNEQFF
TRBJ2-7,TRBV6-5,CASSPGQGTYEQYF
TRBJ2-1,TRBV4-2,CASTPGRVEGFNEQFF
TRBJ2-2,TRBV4-1,CASSLVAGTGTGELFF
TRBJ1-2,TRBV5-8,CASSGTEKGYTF
TRBJ2-7,TRBV28,CASSETLSYEQYF
TRBJ2-7,TRBV28,CASSYQIPGQGPYEQYF
TRBJ2-2,TRBV5-1,CASSAGTRNTGELFF
TRBJ1-2,TRBV28,CASSTRTGGLNYGYTF
TRBJ1-2,TRBV20-1,CSASPGGGYTF
TRBJ1-2,TRBV29-1,CSVEDTTGNGYTF
TRBJ2-1,TRBV13,CASSGQGGAKYNEQFF
TRBJ2-7,TRBV5-1,CASSLASDFSYEQYF
TRBJ2-5,TRBV2,CASMGARETQYF
TRBJ1-1,TRBV16,CASSQSFSGPEAFF
TRBJ2-6,TRBV5-1,CASSRLDRGSGANVLTF
TRBJ2-1,TRBV28,CATETSGSAREQFF
TRBJ2-3,TRBV5-1,CASSERLAGGTDTQYF
TRBJ2-4,TRBV7-2,CASSFAREDIQYF
TRBJ2-1,TRBV4-1,CASSQVAGGYNEQFF
TRBJ2-7,TRBV5-1,CASREQTVNEQYF
TRBJ1-1,TRBV28,CASRRTPKAFF
TRBJ2-2,TRBV2,CASSVARTGELFF
TRBJ1-1,TRBV6-1,CASSEPAGGTEAFF
TRBJ2-7,TRBV28,CASRLTGSSYEQYF
TRBJ2-1,TRBV5-1,CASSRGLGFFNEQFF